What follows is one T cell receptor (beta chain) and its context. Antigen unknown. One entry per CDR3 protein, called by TCRdb with MiXCR from the reads. The sample yields approximately 630,000 distinct CDR3 sequences, 24% seen once. CDR3 length: 17 residues. V lost 6 bases, J lost 0 bases, and 18 bases lay in between. Germline CDR1 is KGHSH and CDR2 is LQKENI. These data belong to a study of T cell repertoires in cytomegalovirus infection. The overall study: TCR beta signatures that were public indicated CMV infection and matching HLA type.

Overall study findings and caveats: Cumulative frequency of public TCR beta families picked out carriers of CMV plus the relevant HLA. What dominated the ex vivo response were HLA-C-restricted CMV-specific TCR beta clonotypes.

The sample comprised CD8+ T cells from PBMCs. The receptor was isolated from a human donor in good health (CMV status not recorded). Some clones in this sample may be carry-over from other donors' samples. This rearrangement joins TRBV18 to TRBJ1-3, with a weak D call TRBD1 (5 bases). This chain's CDR3 is CASSQSNRLHSGNTIYF. The CDR3 bases are TGTGCCAGCTCTCAATCTAACAGGCTTCACTCTGGAAACACCATATATTTT.